The T cell receptor (beta chain) under discussion was sequenced for a study of blood T cell repertoires in COVID-19. Produced via immunoSEQ multiplex PCR; TCRdb's table is partial and in-frame only. The repertoire consists of about 220,000 clones, with approximately 90% occurring once and the leading ten covering approximately 3.5%. Germline values: CDR1 SNHLY, CDR2 FYNNEI. Trimming stripped 5 bases from V and 1 base from J, with 14 bases between. The CDR3 extends over 16 amino acids. This clone was observed a few times. The chain links TRBV2 to TRBJ2-2; the D gene is possibly TRBD2 (6 bases). Sequencing input: PBMCs or T cells enriched from blood (not recorded which). This clonotype originated in a woman younger than 35 in a cohort exposed to, infected with or recovered from COVID-19 (not recorded which). The CDR3 DNA sequence: TGTGCCAGCAGTCTTACCGGGACTCAGAACACCGGGGAGCTGTTTTTT. Translated: CASSLTGTQNTGELFF.